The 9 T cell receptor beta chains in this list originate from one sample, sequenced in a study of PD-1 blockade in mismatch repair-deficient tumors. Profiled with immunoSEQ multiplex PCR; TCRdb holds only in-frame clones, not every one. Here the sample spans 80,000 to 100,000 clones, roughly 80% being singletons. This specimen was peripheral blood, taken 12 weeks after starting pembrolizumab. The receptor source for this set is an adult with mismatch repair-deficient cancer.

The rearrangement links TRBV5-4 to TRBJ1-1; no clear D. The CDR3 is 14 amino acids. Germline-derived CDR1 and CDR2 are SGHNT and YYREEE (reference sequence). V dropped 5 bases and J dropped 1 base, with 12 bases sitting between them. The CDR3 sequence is CASSLGLWNTEAFF. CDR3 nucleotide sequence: TGTGCCAGCAGTTTAGGACTGTGGAACACTGAAGCTTTCTTT.

CDR3: CASSRGDNEQFF. For the CDR3, the DNA is TGTGCCAGCTCTCGAGGGGACAATGAGCAGTTCTTC. The gene calls are TRBV18 and TRBJ2-1, with D perhaps TRBD1 or TRBD2 (5 bases each). Germline V gene lookup returns CDR1 KGHSH and CDR2 LQKENI. Trimming left V 6 bases short and J 5 bases short, with 8 bases between. This CDR3 has 12 amino acids.

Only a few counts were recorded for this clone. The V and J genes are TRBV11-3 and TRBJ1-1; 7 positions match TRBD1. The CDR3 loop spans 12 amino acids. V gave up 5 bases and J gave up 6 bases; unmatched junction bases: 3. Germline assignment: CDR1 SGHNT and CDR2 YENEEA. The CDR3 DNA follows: TGTGCCAGCAGCGTCGGGACAGCTGAAGCTTTCTTT. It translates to CASSVGTAEAFF.

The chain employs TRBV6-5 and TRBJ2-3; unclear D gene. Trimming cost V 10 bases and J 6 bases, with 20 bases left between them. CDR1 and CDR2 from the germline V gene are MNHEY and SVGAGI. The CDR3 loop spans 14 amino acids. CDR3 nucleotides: TGTGCCACTTTCCCACCGGGTGTAATGGATACGCAGTATTTT. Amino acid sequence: CATFPPGVMDTQYF.

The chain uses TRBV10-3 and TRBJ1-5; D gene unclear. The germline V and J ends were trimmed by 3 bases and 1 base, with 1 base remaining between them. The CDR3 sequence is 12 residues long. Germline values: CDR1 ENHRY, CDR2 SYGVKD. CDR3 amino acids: CAISESNQPQHF. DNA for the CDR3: TGTGCCATCAGTGAAAGCAATCAGCCCCAGCATTTT.

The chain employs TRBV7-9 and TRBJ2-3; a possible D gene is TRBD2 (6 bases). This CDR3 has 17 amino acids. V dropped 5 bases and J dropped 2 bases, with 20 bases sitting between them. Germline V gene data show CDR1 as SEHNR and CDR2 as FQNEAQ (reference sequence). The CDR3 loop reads CASSPRSGGFPTDTQYF. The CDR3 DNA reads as TGTGCCAGCAGCCCTCGCTCTGGGGGGTTCCCCACAGATACGCAGTATTTT.

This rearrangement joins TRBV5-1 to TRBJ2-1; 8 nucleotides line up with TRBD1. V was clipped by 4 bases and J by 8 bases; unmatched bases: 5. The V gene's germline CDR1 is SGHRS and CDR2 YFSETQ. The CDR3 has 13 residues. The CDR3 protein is CASSPDRVDEQFF. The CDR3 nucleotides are TGCGCCAGCAGCCCGGACAGGGTCGATGAGCAGTTCTTC.

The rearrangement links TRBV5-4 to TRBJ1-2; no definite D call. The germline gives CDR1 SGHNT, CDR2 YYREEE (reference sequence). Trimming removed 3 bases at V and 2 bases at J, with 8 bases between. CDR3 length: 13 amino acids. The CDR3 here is CASSSPGNYGYTF. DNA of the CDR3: TGTGCCAGCAGCTCGCCGGGGAACTATGGCTACACCTTC.

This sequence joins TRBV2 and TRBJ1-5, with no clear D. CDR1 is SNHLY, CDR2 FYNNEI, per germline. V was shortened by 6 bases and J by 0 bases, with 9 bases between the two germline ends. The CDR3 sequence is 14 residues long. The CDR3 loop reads CASRGIASNQPQHF. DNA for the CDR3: TGTGCCAGCAGAGGAATTGCTAGCAATCAGCCCCAGCATTTT.